The rows below give T cell receptor beta chains drawn from one sample of a study of OX40 agonist ivuxolimab in advanced cancers. The repertoire was sequenced with immunoSEQ multiplex PCR; TCRdb's copy has only in-frame clones and lacks some. The sample includes about 63,000 clones, about 89% of them seen just once. This sample comprised CD4+ or CD8+ T cells sorted from blood, obtained in a trial of the OX40 agonist ivuxolimab. The receptors come from an adult with an advanced solid tumor such as melanoma, head and neck, liver or kidney cancer. The CDR3 runs from the conserved cysteine through the conserved F or W. Each record gives: CDR3 protein, CDR3 DNA, J gene, clone size, V gene, D gene. A D gene is named only where the DNA matches it firmly. For some rows the clone size is stated as once, few or many, or as a class when expanded; others skip it.

CASSSTGIGGDTQYF TGTGCCAGCAGCTCAACAGGAATCGGGGGGGATACGCAGTATTTT TRBJ2-3 - TRBV11-2 TRBD2
CASSETGNTEAFF TGTGCCAGCAGCGAGACAGGGAACACTGAAGCTTTCTTT TRBJ1-1 - TRBV11-3 -
CASSHRADLGYTEAFF TGCGCCAGCAGCCACAGGGCGGACTTAGGGTACACTGAAGCTTTCTTT TRBJ1-1 - TRBV5-1 -
CASSLDGERGGRNIQYF TGTGCCAGCAGCTTGGATGGGGAGCGGGGTGGAAGAAACATTCAGTACTTC TRBJ2-4 - TRBV11-2 TRBD2
CASGTPHYGYTF TGTGCCTCCGGGACACCCCACTATGGCTACACCTTC TRBJ1-2 - TRBV10-3 -
CASSRQGIGDTIYF TGTGCCAGCAGCAGACAGGGTATTGGAGACACCATATATTTT TRBJ1-3 - TRBV11-2 TRBD1
CASSFHETQYF TGTGCCAGCAGCTTCCATGAGACCCAGTACTTC TRBJ2-5 - TRBV11-2 -
CASSETAGEQFF TGTGCCAGCAGTGAGACGGCAGGGGAGCAGTTCTTC TRBJ2-1 once TRBV6-4 -
CASSIRDNEKLFF TGTGCCAGTAGTATCAGGGATAATGAAAAACTGTTTTTT TRBJ1-4 - TRBV19 -
CASRPGQGDNYGYTF TGTGCCAGCCGACCGGGACAGGGGGACAACTATGGCTACACCTTC TRBJ1-2 once TRBV6-6 TRBD1
CASSSQGSGYYEQYF TGTGCCAGCAGTTCCCAGGGTTCTGGATACTACGAGCAGTACTTC TRBJ2-7 - TRBV28 -
CASRTPGAETQYF TGTGCCAGCAGAACCCCCGGTGCAGAGACCCAGTACTTC TRBJ2-5 - TRBV6-5 -
CSVDLSGAYNEQFF TGCAGCGTTGATCTAAGCGGGGCCTACAATGAGCAGTTCTTC TRBJ2-1 - TRBV29-1 TRBD2
CASSGSDTQYF TGTGCCAGCAGTGGCTCAGATACGCAGTATTTT TRBJ2-3 - TRBV6-6 -
CAWTGGQGCNNQPQHF TGTGCCTGGACGGGGGGACAGGGGTGTAACAATCAGCCCCAGCATTTT TRBJ1-5 - TRBV30 TRBD1
CASSQEFGRTRYNGYTF TGCGCCAGCAGCCAAGAATTTGGACGCACGAGATATAATGGCTACACCTTC TRBJ1-2 few TRBV4-1 -
CASSPTTGTDSYEQYF TGTGCCAGCTCACCAACTACCGGGACGGACTCCTACGAGCAGTACTTC TRBJ2-7 - TRBV18 -
CASSLSPGDTIYF TGTGCCAGCAGTTTATCCCCCGGAGACACCATATATTTT TRBJ1-3 - TRBV27 -
CASSVATSLANEQFF TGTGCCAGCAGCGTAGCGACTAGCTTAGCGAATGAGCAGTTCTTC TRBJ2-1 - TRBV9 TRBD2
CASSPDRENYGYTF TGTGCCAGCAGCCCCGACAGGGAGAACTATGGCTACACCTTC TRBJ1-2 - TRBV11-2 TRBD1
CASRSGNTIYF TGTGCCAGTAGATCTGGAAACACCATATATTTT TRBJ1-3 few TRBV19 -
CASSSGGQGAFF TGTGCCAGCAGTAGCGGGGGACAGGGAGCTTTCTTT TRBJ1-1 - TRBV27 TRBD1
CASSFRGFYEQYF TGTGCCAGTAGTTTTCGGGGCTTCTACGAGCAGTACTTC TRBJ2-7 - TRBV19 -
CASSRDLKQFF TGTGCCAGCAGCCGGGACTTAAAGCAGTTCTTC TRBJ2-1 - TRBV2 -
CATSRVAGGRTGELFF TGTGCCACCAGCAGAGTTGCGGGAGGGCGAACCGGGGAGCTGTTTTTT TRBJ2-2 - TRBV15 TRBD2
CAWSVQGTDQPQHF TGTGCCTGGAGTGTCCAAGGGACAGATCAGCCCCAGCATTTT TRBJ1-5 - TRBV30 TRBD1
CASSMILAGAYTDTQYF TGTGCCAGTAGTATGATCCTAGCGGGGGCCTACACAGATACGCAGTATTTT TRBJ2-3 - TRBV19 TRBD2
CASRLLRRPNEKLFF TGTGCCAGCAGGTTACTCCGGCGGCCTAATGAAAAACTGTTTTTT TRBJ1-4 - TRBV7-9 -
CASSLGTINTEAFF TGTGCCAGCAGTTTAGGGACCATAAACACTGAAGCTTTCTTT TRBJ1-1 - TRBV27 -
CATSRDFGRGNSPLHF TGTGCCACCAGCAGAGATTTTGGCAGGGGAAATTCACCCCTCCACTTT TRBJ1-6 - TRBV15 -
CASSSPSGLYEQYF TGTGCCAGCAGTTCCCCCTCCGGCCTCTACGAGCAGTACTTC TRBJ2-7 - TRBV6-6 -
CASSLAQGVNTEAFF TGTGCCAGCAGCTTAGCGCAGGGGGTGAACACTGAAGCTTTCTTT TRBJ1-1 - TRBV7-9 TRBD1
CASSHKLGQGNVLTF TGTGCCAGCAGCCATAAACTCGGACAGGGCAACGTCCTGACTTTC TRBJ2-6 - TRBV7-2 TRBD1
CASSLGVGPSYGYTF TGTGCCAGCAGCTTGGGTGTAGGGCCTTCCTATGGCTACACCTTC TRBJ1-2 - TRBV5-4 -
CASSLGLAGNQETQYF TGTGCCAGCAGCTTGGGACTAGCGGGGAACCAAGAGACCCAGTACTTC TRBJ2-5 - TRBV5-4 TRBD2
CASSPTNPRSHEQYF TGTGCCAGCAGTCCGACTAACCCGAGGTCCCACGAGCAGTACTTC TRBJ2-7 - TRBV28 -